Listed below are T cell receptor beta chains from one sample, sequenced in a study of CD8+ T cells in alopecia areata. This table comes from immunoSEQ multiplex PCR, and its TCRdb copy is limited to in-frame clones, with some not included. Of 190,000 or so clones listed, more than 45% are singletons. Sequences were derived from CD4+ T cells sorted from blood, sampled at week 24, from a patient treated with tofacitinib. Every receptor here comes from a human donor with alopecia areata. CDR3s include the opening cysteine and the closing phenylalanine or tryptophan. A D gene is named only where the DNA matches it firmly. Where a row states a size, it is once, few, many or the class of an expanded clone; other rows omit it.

CDR3 protein: CASSLNGVPDTQYF
CDR3 DNA: TGCGCCAGCAGCTTGAACGGGGTCCCAGATACGCAGTATTTT
J gene: TRBJ2-3
D gene: .
CDR3 length: 14
V gene: TRBV5-1
clone size: few

CDR3 protein: CSGGAGSYNEQFF
CDR3 DNA: TGCAGCGGGGGAGCGGGCTCCTACAATGAGCAGTTCTTC
J gene: TRBJ2-1
D gene: .
CDR3 length: 13
V gene: TRBV29-1
clone size: .

CDR3 protein: CASSGADQETQYF
CDR3 DNA: TGTGCCAGCTCAGGGGCGGATCAAGAGACCCAGTACTTC
J gene: TRBJ2-5
D gene: .
CDR3 length: 13
V gene: TRBV18
clone size: .

CDR3 protein: CASSSLTGELFF
CDR3 DNA: TGTGCCAGCAGCTCGCTCACCGGGGAGCTGTTTTTT
J gene: TRBJ2-2
D gene: .
CDR3 length: 12
V gene: TRBV2
clone size: few

CDR3 protein: CASSPIRRGSGEQYF
CDR3 DNA: TGTGCCAGCAGCCCTATTCGCAGGGGGTCGGGCGAGCAGTACTTC
J gene: TRBJ2-7
D gene: TRBD1
CDR3 length: 15
V gene: TRBV5-7
clone size: .

CDR3 protein: CASSLEGQTEQFF
CDR3 DNA: TGTGCCAGCAGCTTAGAAGGGCAGACTGAGCAGTTCTTC
J gene: TRBJ2-1
D gene: .
CDR3 length: 13
V gene: TRBV7-2
clone size: .

CDR3 protein: CASSSRENEQYF
CDR3 DNA: TGTGCCAGCAGTTCCAGGGAAAACGAGCAGTACTTC
J gene: TRBJ2-7
D gene: .
CDR3 length: 12
V gene: TRBV6-6
clone size: .

CDR3 protein: CASSRLAGGINNEQFF
CDR3 DNA: TGTGCCAGCAGTCGCCTAGCGGGGGGGATTAACAATGAGCAGTTCTTC
J gene: TRBJ2-1
D gene: TRBD2
CDR3 length: 16
V gene: TRBV6-6
clone size: .

CDR3 protein: CSVVGAGEQETQYF
CDR3 DNA: TGCAGCGTTGTCGGGGCCGGAGAGCAAGAGACCCAGTACTTC
J gene: TRBJ2-5
D gene: .
CDR3 length: 14
V gene: TRBV29-1
clone size: few

CDR3 protein: CAWDRDTDEQYF
CDR3 DNA: TGTGCCTGGGACCGGGACACCGACGAGCAGTACTTC
J gene: TRBJ2-7
D gene: .
CDR3 length: 12
V gene: TRBV30
clone size: .

CDR3 protein: CASSGAGDFNYGYTF
CDR3 DNA: TGCGCCAGCAGCGGAGCGGGGGATTTCAACTATGGCTACACCTTC
J gene: TRBJ1-2
D gene: .
CDR3 length: 15
V gene: TRBV5-1
clone size: .

CDR3 protein: CASSRGTRGADTQYF
CDR3 DNA: TGTGCCAGCAGCAGGGGGACTAGGGGAGCGGATACGCAGTATTTT
J gene: TRBJ2-3
D gene: TRBD2
CDR3 length: 15
V gene: TRBV7-3
clone size: .

CDR3 protein: CSVLAETNTEAFF
CDR3 DNA: TGCAGCGTTCTCGCAGAAACGAACACTGAAGCTTTCTTT
J gene: TRBJ1-1
D gene: .
CDR3 length: 13
V gene: TRBV29-1
clone size: .

CDR3 protein: CSVATGLLDTEAFF
CDR3 DNA: TGCAGCGTTGCGACAGGCCTTTTGGACACTGAAGCTTTCTTT
J gene: TRBJ1-1
D gene: .
CDR3 length: 14
V gene: TRBV29-1
clone size: .

CDR3 protein: CSVESLDSFYGYTF
CDR3 DNA: TGCAGCGTTGAATCTTTGGACAGCTTCTATGGCTACACCTTC
J gene: TRBJ1-2
D gene: .
CDR3 length: 14
V gene: TRBV29-1
clone size: few

CDR3 protein: CSVEDRRGGLNEQFF
CDR3 DNA: TGCAGCGTTGAAGATCGGCGGGGGGGCCTCAATGAGCAGTTCTTC
J gene: TRBJ2-1
D gene: TRBD2
CDR3 length: 15
V gene: TRBV29-1
clone size: .

CDR3 protein: CASSVATETGELFF
CDR3 DNA: TGTGCCAGCAGCGTAGCGACGGAGACCGGGGAGCTGTTTTTT
J gene: TRBJ2-2
D gene: .
CDR3 length: 14
V gene: TRBV9
clone size: .

CDR3 protein: CSGLPGNSQETQYF
CDR3 DNA: TGCAGCGGCTTACCAGGGAATTCCCAAGAGACCCAGTACTTC
J gene: TRBJ2-5
D gene: .
CDR3 length: 14
V gene: TRBV29-1
clone size: few

CDR3 protein: CAIKSGSVDTQYF
CDR3 DNA: TGTGCTATAAAGAGCGGGAGTGTAGATACGCAGTATTTT
J gene: TRBJ2-3
D gene: TRBD2
CDR3 length: 13
V gene: TRBV30
clone size: .

CDR3 protein: CSGGQGEGPEQFF
CDR3 DNA: TGCAGCGGGGGACAGGGGGAAGGGCCTGAGCAGTTCTTC
J gene: TRBJ2-1
D gene: TRBD1
CDR3 length: 13
V gene: TRBV29-1
clone size: .

CDR3 protein: CAWSALGGTGEQYF
CDR3 DNA: TGTGCCTGGAGTGCTCTAGGGGGGACCGGAGAGCAGTACTTC
J gene: TRBJ2-7
D gene: .
CDR3 length: 14
V gene: TRBV30
clone size: .

CDR3 protein: CASSGGGGSTDTQYF
CDR3 DNA: TGTGCCAGCAGCGGTGGCGGGGGAAGCACAGATACGCAGTATTTT
J gene: TRBJ2-3
D gene: TRBD2
CDR3 length: 15
V gene: TRBV9
clone size: .

CDR3 protein: CASSVTSGNHADTQYF
CDR3 DNA: TGTGCCAGCAGCGTTACTAGCGGGAATCACGCAGATACGCAGTATTTT
J gene: TRBJ2-3
D gene: TRBD2
CDR3 length: 16
V gene: TRBV9
clone size: .

CDR3 protein: CATTIRVGNQPQHF
CDR3 DNA: TGTGCCACCACCATCAGGGTCGGAAATCAGCCCCAGCATTTT
J gene: TRBJ1-5
D gene: .
CDR3 length: 14
V gene: TRBV19
clone size: .

CDR3 protein: CASSLVWSGGRETQYF
CDR3 DNA: TGTGCCAGCAGCTTAGTTTGGTCTGGGGGCAGGGAGACCCAGTACTTC
J gene: TRBJ2-5
D gene: .
CDR3 length: 16
V gene: TRBV7-2
clone size: few